The 23 T cell receptor beta chains listed next were all sequenced from one sample in a study of human T cells and chemical hapten exposure (dated by TCRdb to about 2021). The library relied on RACE. The listed sequencing device is NextSeq 500. TCRdb reran the public reads through fastp at Q25 and MiXCR, keeping productive beta chains. When rows share a CDR3 protein, they turn into one entry using the most common DNA and genes. Here the sample has some 79,000 distinct CDR3 sequences; around 7% occur a single time. 1.5% to 1.9% of the sample belongs to the ten largest clones. In the paper's terms, the time point label means: patch test 1, 2 weeks after DPC sensitization. In light of the paper, this sample's treatment or condition label describes: therapeutic diphenylcyclopropenone sensitization with weekly scalp DPC. The starting material was whole blood, obtained in connection with sensitization to the hapten diphenylcyclopropenone (DPC). These TCRs come from a woman in her twenties or thirties with alopecia areata. Some clones in this sample may be carry-over from other donors' samples.

The sample holds many counts of this clonotype. The CDR3, as DNA: TGCAGTGCTACCCACTCGGATACGCAGTATTTT. Its translation: CSATHSDTQYF. The chain couples TRBV20-1 to TRBJ2-3; no clear D gene. V dropped 4 bases and J dropped 6 bases, with 8 bases sitting between them. The germline CDR1 and CDR2 sequences are DFQATT and SNEGSKA (reference sequence). The CDR3 loop spans 11 amino acids.

The chain carries TRBV29-1 and TRBJ1-2; D call uncertain. With 2 bases removed from V and 3 bases from J, the gap between germline ends came to 16 bases. This CDR3 has 15 residues. CDR1 and CDR2 from the germline V gene are SQVTM and ANQGSEA. Written as DNA, the CDR3 is TGCAGCGTTGAAAGGCTGGGCATAGAGGACTATGGCTACACCTTC. Amino acids: CSVERLGIEDYGYTF.

This clonotype was counted many times. The gene calls are TRBV5-6 and TRBJ2-1, with 7 bases that match TRBD2. The V gene end was trimmed by 1 base and the J gene end by 0 bases; junction bases not matched to a gene: 1. This CDR3 has 15 amino acids. Looked up from germline, CDR1 is SGHDT and CDR2 is YYEEEE. CDR3 in amino acids: CASSLRGGSYNEQFF. CDR3 nucleotides: TGTGCCAGCAGCTTGCGCGGGGGCTCCTACAATGAGCAGTTCTTC.

This clonotype was seen ten or more times. The chain is built from TRBV12-3 or TRBV12-4 and TRBJ2-3, with 10 bases aligning to TRBD1. This CDR3 contains 17 residues. V shed 4 bases and J 4 bases; nucleotides not matched to a gene: 11. The CDR3 region is CASSWATGGRGSDTQYF. As DNA, the CDR3 is TGTGCCAGCAGTTGGGCGACAGGGGGCCGAGGTTCAGATACGCAGTATTTT.

Many counts were recorded for this clonotype. The chain carries TRBV6-5 and TRBJ1-6, with D hard to call. CDR1 and CDR2 from the germline V gene are MNHEY and SVGAGI. The CDR3 is made up of 14 amino acids. V was cut by 5 bases and J by 7 bases, with 12 bases left in between. The CDR3 protein is CASSRSIPNSPLHF. The CDR3 region has the DNA TGTGCCAGCAGTCGCTCGATACCCAATTCACCCCTCCACTTT.

This clonotype was detected ten times or more. CDR3 amino acids: CASSLTGDENTIYF. The CDR3 DNA reads TGTGCCAGCAGCCTGACAGGGGATGAAAACACCATATATTTT. The chain joins TRBV4-2 to TRBJ1-3, with TRBD1 matching 8 bases. Germline V gives CDR1 LGHNA, CDR2 YNFKEQ. There are 14 residues in the CDR3. V lost 4 bases and J lost 6; bases outside the gene matches: 5.

This clonotype was detected ten times or more. V gene TRBV12-3 or TRBV12-4 combines with J gene TRBJ1-1; D is uncertain. Trimming cost V 8 bases and J 0 bases, with 7 bases left between them. CDR3 length: 12 amino acids. The CDR3 nucleotides read TGTGCCAGCCAGTACATGAACACTGAAGCTTTCTTT. This translates into CASQYMNTEAFF.

The chain carries TRBV5-4 and TRBJ2-1; TRBD2 agrees at 9 bases. Germline V gene data show CDR1 as SGHNT and CDR2 as YYREEE (reference sequence). The J segment lost 7 bases and the V segment lost 0 bases, leaving 8 bases of the junction unmatched. CDR3 length: 16 amino acids. CDR3 DNA sequence: TGTGCCAGCAGCTTGGCTTCGCGGGGGGGACCTAATGAGCAGTTCTTC. Amino acids: CASSLASRGGPNEQFF.

There are many counts of this clonotype. J is TRBJ2-3 and V is TRBV3-1, with a tentative D call TRBD2 (6 bases). V shed 4 bases and J shed 0 bases, with 14 bases lying between them. CDR1 LGHDT and CDR2 YNNKEL come from the germline V gene (reference sequence). The CDR3 has 16 amino acids. CDR3 in DNA: TGTGCCAGCAGCCCAACCACGGGACTTAGCACAGATACGCAGTATTTT. Residues: CASSPTTGLSTDTQYF.

This clonotype was picked up many times. This chain connects TRBV6-1 to TRBJ1-5; 7 bases are shared with TRBD1. V shed 0 bases and J 7 bases; nucleotides not matched to a gene: 12. Germline assignment: CDR1 MNHNS and CDR2 SASEGT. The CDR3 spans 17 residues. This CDR3 reads CASSEALGVEQGQPQHF. CDR3 nucleotides: TGTGCCAGCAGTGAAGCGCTGGGGGTAGAACAGGGGCAGCCCCAGCATTTT.

This clonotype was seen repeatedly, ten times or more. This sequence joins TRBV10-3 and TRBJ2-7; a weak D match, TRBD2 (7 bases). The CDR3 loop spans 16 amino acids. Trimming pared 10 bases from V and 3 bases from J, leaving 25 bases between. Germline CDR1 reads ENHRY; CDR2 reads SYGVKD. The CDR3 region is CASREGGASGYYEQYF. Here the CDR3 DNA reads TGTGCCAGCCGTGAGGGGGGTGCTAGCGGTTACTACGAGCAGTACTTC.

This clonotype was found many times. The J gene is TRBJ1-1, the V gene TRBV18; TRBD1 is a possible D gene (5 bases). Germline values: CDR1 KGHSH, CDR2 LQKENI. The CDR3 extends over 14 amino acids. V lost 5 bases and J 1 base, leaving 11 bases between the germline ends. The CDR3 sequence: CASSSGSWNTEAFF. For the CDR3, the DNA is TGTGCCAGCTCATCAGGGAGTTGGAACACTGAAGCTTTCTTT.

The chain recombines TRBV20-1 with TRBJ2-3; D might be TRBD2 (5 bases). The CDR3 totals 13 residues. Between the trimmed V and J ends, which lost 3 bases and 6 bases, there was a span of 13 bases. CDR1 and CDR2 from the germline V gene are DFQATT and SNEGSKA (reference sequence). The CDR3 sequence is CSARWLARDTQYF. CDR3 DNA: TGCAGTGCTAGGTGGTTAGCGAGGGATACGCAGTATTTT.

The V call is TRBV4-1, the J call TRBJ2-7; 7 bases are shared with TRBD2. The V segment lost 0 bases and the J segment 4 bases; nucleotides outside the gene matches: 6. Germline lookup yields CDR1 MGHRA and CDR2 YSYEKL. There are 15 residues in the CDR3. In DNA form, the CDR3 reads TGCGCCAGCAGCCAAGACCCAGCGGGGCTGTACGAGCAGTACTTC. It codes for CASSQDPAGLYEQYF.

This clonotype turned up a few times. CDR3 in DNA: TGTGCCAGCTCACCATGGGTGGAAACTGAAGCTTTCTTT. It yields the protein CASSPWVETEAFF. The gene calls are TRBV18 and TRBJ1-1; D unresolved. The CDR3 loop spans 13 amino acids. Germline values: CDR1 KGHSH, CDR2 LQKENI. The V end was cut by 2 bases, the J end by 5 bases, with 9 bases between.

This clonotype was seen ten or more times. The V call is TRBV29-1, the J call TRBJ1-4; no reliable D call. Germline V gene lookup returns CDR1 SQVTM and CDR2 ANQGSEA. Trimming cost V 0 bases and J 10 bases, with 9 bases left between them. CDR3 length equals 12 residues. The CDR3 sequence is CSVEDLGGKLFF. CDR3 DNA sequence: TGCAGCGTTGAAGATCTCGGCGGAAAACTGTTTTTT.

Remarks on this clonotype: A much larger clonotype is one base distant, so this may be a read error. The gene calls are TRBV7-9 and TRBJ1-5, with no clear D. Germline lookup yields CDR1 SEHNR and CDR2 FQNEAQ (reference sequence). With 4 bases removed from V and 4 bases from J, the gap between germline ends came to 20 bases. The CDR3 runs to 17 residues. CDR3 protein: CASSWAGNSLWNQPQHF. CDR3 sequence (DNA): TGTGCCAGCAGCTGGGCGGGGAATTCTCTTTGGAATCAGCCCCAGCATTTT.

In its sample, this clonotype was seen many times. The chain uses TRBV18 and TRBJ2-1; TRBD2 matches 9 bases. Germline CDR1 is KGHSH and CDR2 is LQKENI. J lost 0 bases, V lost 6 bases, and 6 bases had no gene match. This CDR3 has 16 residues. The DNA of the CDR3 is TGTGCCAGCTCGCCTAGCGGGGTAAGCTCCTACAATGAGCAGTTCTTC. Its translation is CASSPSGVSSYNEQFF.

The V gene is TRBV3-1, the J gene TRBJ1-1, with D tentatively TRBD1 (6 bases). The CDR3 loop spans 14 amino acids. Trimming removed 1 base from V and 6 bases from J, with 12 bases in between. CDR1 and CDR2 (germline): LGHDT, YNNKEL (reference sequence). CDR3 amino acids: CASSQGGRVAEAFF. The CDR3 bases are TGTGCCAGCAGCCAAGGGGGGCGCGTGGCTGAAGCTTTCTTT. Supplemented by reference TRBV3-1 and TRBJ1-1, the full variable domain reads DTAVSQTPKYLVTQMGNDKSIKCEQNLGHDTMYWYKQDSKKFLKIMFSYNNKELIINETVPNRFSPKSPDKAHLNLHINSLELGDSAVYFCASSQGGRVAEAFFGQGTRLTVV.

This clonotype was seen ten or more times. The V call is TRBV14, the J call TRBJ2-3; the match to TRBD1 covers 7 bases. J lost 6 bases, V lost 6 bases, and 9 bases had no gene match. From germline, CDR1 is SGHDN and CDR2 FVKESK. This CDR3 has 14 amino acids. The CDR3 DNA reads as TGTGCCAGCAGACAAAGGGGGCGCCGGGATACGCAGTATTTT. Its translation: CASRQRGRRDTQYF.

In this sample, this clonotype turned up many times. The rearrangement uses TRBV7-2 and TRBJ2-1, with D perhaps being TRBD1 or TRBD2 (6 bases each). The CDR3 sequence is 13 residues long. Looked up from germline, CDR1 is SGHTA and CDR2 is FQGNSA. Trimming removed 3 bases at V and 10 bases at J, with 13 bases between. In nucleotides, the CDR3 is TGTGCCAGCAGCTTTTCGGGGGCGAAAGAGCAGTTCTTC. This translates into CASSFSGAKEQFF.

This clonotype showed up just a few times. CDR3 DNA sequence: TGTGCCAGCAGTTTAATATCGGGAGGGGGCGCGAGGGCCAAAAACATTCAGTACTTC. This gives the protein CASSLISGGGARAKNIQYF. V and J are TRBV28 and TRBJ2-4, with D possibly being TRBD2 (8 bases). From germline, CDR1 is MDHEN and CDR2 SYDVKM. V lost 2 bases and J 1 base, leaving 21 bases between the germline ends. The CDR3 length is 19 residues.

This clonotype was seen many times. This chain uses TRBV14 with TRBJ2-1, with 9 bases that match TRBD2. The CDR3 has 15 amino acids. With 4 bases clipped from V and 4 bases from J, the junction kept 5 bases outside the gene matches. CDR1 SGHDN and CDR2 FVKESK come from the germline V gene. CDR3 residues: CASSPSGGLYNEQFF. CDR3 nucleotides: TGTGCCAGCAGCCCCAGCGGGGGGCTTTACAATGAGCAGTTCTTC.